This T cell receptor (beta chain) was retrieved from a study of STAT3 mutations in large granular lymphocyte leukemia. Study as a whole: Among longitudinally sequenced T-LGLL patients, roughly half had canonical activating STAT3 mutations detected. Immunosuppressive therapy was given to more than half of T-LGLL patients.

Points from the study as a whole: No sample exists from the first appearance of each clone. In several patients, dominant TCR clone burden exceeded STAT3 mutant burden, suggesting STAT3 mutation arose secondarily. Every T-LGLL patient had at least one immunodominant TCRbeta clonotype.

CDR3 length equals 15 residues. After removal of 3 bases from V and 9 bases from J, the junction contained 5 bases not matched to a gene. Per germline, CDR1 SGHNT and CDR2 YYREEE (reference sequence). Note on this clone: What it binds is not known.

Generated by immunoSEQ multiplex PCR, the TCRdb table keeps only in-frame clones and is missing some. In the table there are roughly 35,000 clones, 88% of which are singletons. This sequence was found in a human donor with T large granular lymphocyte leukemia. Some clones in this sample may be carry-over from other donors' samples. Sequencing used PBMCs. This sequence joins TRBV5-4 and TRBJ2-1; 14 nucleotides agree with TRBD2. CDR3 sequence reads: CASSSGLAGDGEQFF. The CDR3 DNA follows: TGTGCCAGCAGCTCGGGACTAGCGGGGGACGGTGAGCAGTTCTTC.